This TCR beta chain was found in a study of T cell changes during pregnancy in multiple sclerosis. Only in-frame clones appear in the TCRdb table, and some are missing; sequencing was by immunoSEQ multiplex PCR. The sample lists some 60,000 clones, 90% to 95% seen once, with 0.76% in the top ten. This clone was found a few times. The sample here was CD4+ T cells from peripheral blood mononuclear cells, taken in the first trimester of pregnancy. This TCR came from a female donor with multiple sclerosis, enrolled in a pregnancy study.

CDR3: CASSVTGDNSPLHF. CDR3 nucleotide sequence: TGTGCCAGCAGTGTTACAGGAGATAATTCACCCCTCCACTTT. The chain joins TRBV6-4 to TRBJ1-6; D is possibly TRBD1 (5 bases). The CDR3 runs to 14 residues. The V gene's germline CDR1 is MRHNA and CDR2 SNTAGT. V shed 4 bases and J shed 5 bases, with 9 bases lying between them.